This T cell receptor beta chain derives from a study of CD8+CD57+ T cells in acquired aplastic anemia. The ends were cut back, 1 base at V and 2 bases at J, with 11 bases in the middle. Germline V gene sequence: CDR1 LGHNA, CDR2 YSLEER. The CDR3 contains 15 residues. This clonotype was detected ten times or more. Genomic DNA, serving as template, underwent TCR beta VDJ and CDR3 profiling. TCRdb independently ran MiXCR on the reads; one entry per CDR3 protein. The sample consists of roughly 160,000 distinct CDR3 sequences, around 60% of them appearing once. This clonotype originated in a human donor in good health. V is TRBV4-3 and J is TRBJ2-5; D not resolved. Sequenced input: sorted CD4+, CD8+, or CD8+CD57+ T cells (not recorded which) from PBMCs. CDR3 sequence (DNA): TGCGCCAGCAGCCAAGTGTACACGTTTCAAGAGACCCAGTACTTC. Protein sequence: CASSQVYTFQETQYF.